These T cell receptor beta chains were read from a single sample in a study of T cells in Graves' hyperthyroidism and ophthalmopathy. TCRdb used MiXCR to reprocess the multiplex PCR reads, holding one entry per CDR3 protein. Of about 300,000 distinct CDR3 sequences in the sample, approximately 19% were seen once. Sequencing was done on a sample of blood. The receptors here all came from a man in his fifties or sixties with Graves' ophthalmopathy. Each CDR3 is given with its conserved first and last residue. The D gene is left open where the match is weak. The size field is filled for only some rows; it gives once, few, many or a size class.

V gene,D gene,clone size,J gene,CDR3 protein,CDR3 DNA
TRBV6-1,.,few,TRBJ2-5,CASSDRQGETQYF,TGTGCCAGCAGTGACAGGCAGGGAGAGACCCAGTACTTC
TRBV5-8,TRBD1,.,TRBJ1-2,CASSLEDRLWGYTF,TGTGCCAGCAGCTTAGAGGACAGGCTTTGGGGCTACACCTTC
TRBV6-6,.,many,TRBJ1-5,CASSYGGDNQPQHF,TGTGCCAGCAGTTACGGGGGGGACAATCAGCCCCAGCATTTT
TRBV11-2,.,few,TRBJ2-1,CASSEGRGHLNEQFF,TGTGCCAGCAGCGAAGGACGGGGCCATTTAAATGAGCAGTTCTTC
TRBV4-1,TRBD2,.,TRBJ2-7,CASSQGLAGNYEQCF,TGCGCCAGCAGCCAAGGACTAGCGGGGAACTACGAGCAGTGCTTC
TRBV19,.,.,TRBJ2-5,CASSWLETQYF,TGTGCCAGTAGTTGGTTGGAGACCCAGTACTTC
TRBV6-1,TRBD1,.,TRBJ1-2,CASSGTGTGGSIDYGYTF,TGTGCCAGCAGTGGAACCGGGACAGGGGGCTCAATAGACTATGGCTACACCTTC
TRBV27,.,many,TRBJ2-7,CASSHGAIPYEQYF,TGTGCCAGCAGCCACGGTGCAATCCCCTACGAGCAGTACTTC
TRBV24-1,.,.,TRBJ1-5,CATSDGQGAGQPQHF,TGTGCCACCAGTGATGGTCAAGGGGCCGGTCAGCCCCAGCATTTT
TRBV7-2,.,many,TRBJ2-7,CASSSGAGGRGREQYF,TGTGCCAGCAGCTCCGGAGCCGGTGGCAGGGGAAGGGAGCAGTACTTC
TRBV20-1,.,few,TRBJ2-6,CSAGRAGDVLTF,TGCAGTGCTGGCCGGGCCGGCGACGTCCTGACTTTC
TRBV5-1,.,.,TRBJ2-1,CASKRTEPDEQFF,TGCGCCAGCAAAAGGACGGAGCCCGATGAGCAGTTCTTC
TRBV4-1,.,few,TRBJ1-2,CASSQELNPKGYGYTF,TGCGCCAGCAGCCAAGAATTGAACCCTAAAGGCTATGGCTACACCTTC
TRBV15,TRBD1,many,TRBJ2-4,CATSRGQGAGKNIQYF,TGTGCCACCAGCAGAGGACAGGGGGCCGGCAAAAACATTCAGTACTTC
TRBV2,.,many,TRBJ2-2,CASSMVDHGTGELFF,TGTGCCAGCAGTATGGTTGATCATGGCACCGGGGAGCTGTTTTTT
TRBV20-1,TRBD2,few,TRBJ2-3,CSARDWGAGGRPDTQYF,TGCAGTGCTAGAGATTGGGGTGCGGGAGGAAGACCAGATACGCAGTATTTT
TRBV20-1,TRBD2,many,TRBJ2-7,CSARDQREFPYEQYF,TGCAGTGCTAGAGATCAGCGGGAGTTCCCCTACGAGCAGTACTTC
TRBV28,TRBD2,once,TRBJ2-3,CASSSAGVVDTQYF,TGTGCCAGCAGCTCAGCGGGAGTCGTCGATACGCAGTATTTT
TRBV20-1,TRBD1,.,TRBJ1-6,CSARGQGAVNNSPLHF,TGCAGTGCTAGAGGACAGGGGGCGGTAAATAATTCACCCCTCCACTTT
TRBV11-2,.,many,TRBJ2-1,CASSLGGLSEQFF,TGTGCCAGCAGCTTAGGGGGACTCTCGGAGCAGTTCTTC
TRBV20-1,TRBD2,many,TRBJ2-5,CSAPGLAGPSVSQETQYF,TGCAGTGCTCCGGGACTAGCGGGACCGAGCGTGTCCCAAGAGACCCAGTACTTC
TRBV27,.,.,TRBJ2-2,CASRTASLAGELFF,TGTGCCAGCAGGACGGCGAGCCTGGCCGGGGAGCTGTTTTTT
TRBV7-9,.,many,TRBJ1-1,CASRSDGVSEAFF,TGTGCCAGCAGATCGGACGGGGTCTCTGAAGCTTTCTTT
TRBV28,TRBD1,many,TRBJ2-2,CASSFPDRGTGELFF,TGTGCCAGCAGTTTCCCGGACAGGGGGACCGGGGAGCTGTTTTTT
TRBV7-3,.,many,TRBJ2-1,CASSPYASSYNEQFF,TGTGCCAGCAGCCCTTATGCAAGCTCCTACAATGAGCAGTTCTTC
TRBV9,.,.,TRBJ1-1,CASSVANSMNTEAFF,TGTGCCAGCAGCGTAGCAAACAGCATGAACACTGAAGCTTTCTTT
TRBV18,.,many,TRBJ2-7,CASSPKYEQYF,TGTGCCAGCTCACCAAAGTACGAGCAGTACTTC